One sample yielded the 14 T cell receptor beta chains listed below, sequenced in a study of OX40 agonist ivuxolimab in advanced cancers. Measured with immunoSEQ multiplex PCR; TCRdb has only the in-frame clones, and not every one. The profile shows roughly 23,000 clones, 75% to 90% of them singletons. The source was CD4+ or CD8+ T cells sorted from blood, collected in a trial of the OX40 agonist ivuxolimab. These receptors all stem from an adult with an advanced solid tumor such as melanoma, head and neck, liver or kidney cancer.

The chain has TRBV4-1 and TRBJ1-3, with D hard to call. CDR1 MGHRA and CDR2 YSYEKL come from the germline V gene. The CDR3 spans 16 residues. Trimming left V 5 bases short and J 4 bases short, with 18 bases between. CDR3 bases: TGCGCCAGCAGCTCCCGGACGGGAGGGTCCGGAAACACCATATATTTT. Translating gives CASSSRTGGSGNTIYF.

The rearrangement links TRBV7-2 to TRBJ2-1; no firm D call. The CDR3 length is 13 residues. CDR1 SGHTA and CDR2 FQGNSA come from the germline V gene. Trimming pared 3 bases from V and 2 bases from J, leaving 5 bases between. CDR3 sequence: CASSFSAYNEQFF. In DNA form, the CDR3 reads TGTGCCAGCAGCTTCAGCGCCTACAATGAGCAGTTCTTC.

The chain has TRBV27 and TRBJ1-1; 7 nucleotides match TRBD1. CDR3 length: 14 residues. V was pared by 6 bases and J by 5 bases, with 9 bases of the junction left unmatched. Germline assignment: CDR1 MNHEY and CDR2 SMNVEV (reference sequence). CDR3 in DNA: TGTGCCAGCAGGACCAGGGGGGGGCATACTGAAGCTTTCTTT. Translated, it gives CASRTRGGHTEAFF.

This sequence joins TRBV25-1 and TRBJ2-7, with TRBD1 as a possible D gene (5 bases). Germline values: CDR1 MGHDK, CDR2 SYGVNS. CDR3 length equals 15 residues. V was trimmed by 3 bases and J by 2 bases, leaving 14 bases between them. CDR3 region: CASSEGAGWAYEQYF. Here the CDR3 DNA reads TGTGCCAGCAGTGAGGGTGCAGGGTGGGCCTACGAGCAGTACTTC.

The chain is built from TRBV7-6 and TRBJ2-2, with a weak D call TRBD2 (5 bases). Germline lookup yields CDR1 SGHVS and CDR2 FNYEAQ. CDR3 length equals 13 residues. V lost 3 bases, J lost 7 bases, and 9 bases lay in between. The CDR3 sequence is CASSFEGSGELFF. The CDR3 bases are TGTGCCAGCAGCTTCGAGGGCAGCGGGGAGCTGTTTTTT.

As concerns this clone: At one end, the junction sequence differs from germline, possibly due to a read error. Other DNA variants within this sample encode the same CDR3. This chain connects TRBV6-6 to TRBJ2-1, with D possibly being TRBD1 (5 bases). Germline V gives CDR1 MNHNY, CDR2 SVGAGI (reference sequence). This CDR3 contains 15 residues. CDR3 DNA: TGCGCCAGCAGTTACCCAGGGTATTCCTACAATGAGCAGTTCTTC. Translation gives CASSYPGYSYNEQFF.

This chain links TRBV15 with TRBJ2-6, with D unresolved. There are 17 residues in the CDR3. CDR1 is LNHNV, CDR2 YYDKDF, per germline (reference sequence). V was shortened by 0 bases and J by 0 bases, with 9 bases between the two germline ends. Here the CDR3 reads CATSRDLGRSGANVLTF. CDR3 DNA: TGTGCCACCAGCAGAGATTTAGGGCGCTCTGGGGCCAACGTCCTGACTTTC.

V usage is TRBV7-3 and J usage is TRBJ2-5; D may be TRBD1 (6 bases). V lost 5 bases and J 4 bases, leaving 14 bases between the germline ends. Germline V CDR1 and CDR2: SGHTA, FQGTGA. This CDR3 has 14 residues. CDR3 region: CASSPVARGETQYF. For the CDR3, the DNA is TGTGCCAGCAGCCCCGTGGCCAGGGGAGAGACCCAGTACTTC.

V and J are TRBV7-8 and TRBJ2-7; tentative D call: TRBD2 (5 bases). Germline lookup yields CDR1 SGHVS and CDR2 FQNEAQ. This CDR3 comprises 15 residues. Trimming removed 6 bases at V and 5 bases at J, with 20 bases between. The CDR3 sequence: CASRAGVSTTHEQYF. The CDR3 DNA follows: TGTGCCAGCAGGGCCGGGGTAAGCACGACCCACGAGCAGTACTTC.

V usage is TRBV27 and J usage is TRBJ1-6, with D tentatively TRBD1 (5 bases). With 5 bases removed from V and 7 bases from J, the gap between germline ends came to 21 bases. The V gene's germline CDR1 is MNHEY and CDR2 SMNVEV (reference sequence). CDR3 length equals 17 residues. The CDR3 coding sequence is TGTGCCAGCAGTCACTCACCCCGGACAATTCAAAATTCACCCCTCCACTTT. Its protein product is CASSHSPRTIQNSPLHF.

Regarding this clone: Other DNA sequences in the sample encode the same CDR3. This chain links TRBV19 with TRBJ2-7, with D possibly being TRBD1 (6 bases). CDR1 and CDR2 (germline): LNHDA, SQIVND (reference sequence). V gave up 3 bases and J gave up 2 bases, with 11 bases separating them. The CDR3 covers 14 residues. For the CDR3, the DNA is TGTGCCAGTAGTATTGGGGGCGGAACCTACGAGCAGTACTTC. Amino acid sequence: CASSIGGGTYEQYF.

The chain joins TRBV27 to TRBJ2-7; 12 bases are shared with TRBD2. Trimming took 3 bases from V and 4 from J; bases not matched to a gene: 1. The CDR3 totals 14 residues. Germline V CDR1 and CDR2: MNHEY, SMNVEV (reference sequence). The DNA of the CDR3 is TGTGCCAGCAGTTTGACTAGCGGGGGTTACGAGCAGTACTTC. Its translation is CASSLTSGGYEQYF.

The chain uses TRBV19 and TRBJ2-1, with TRBD1 identical over 7 bases. Per germline, CDR1 LNHDA and CDR2 SQIVND (reference sequence). The CDR3 length is 13 residues. V lost 5 bases and J lost 9; bases outside the gene matches: 7. Here the CDR3 DNA reads TGTGCCAGTAGTCTCGGGACAGTGAGTGAGCAGTTCTTC. The encoded protein is CASSLGTVSEQFF.

The gene calls are TRBV4-2 and TRBJ2-2, with no clear D. The V end was cut by 4 bases, the J end by 1 base, with 10 bases between. This CDR3 contains 15 residues. CDR1 and CDR2 from the germline V gene are LGHNA and YNFKEQ. DNA for the CDR3: TGTGCCAGCAGCCTCGTCGGGTTGAACACCGGGGAGCTGTTTTTT. It codes for CASSLVGLNTGELFF.